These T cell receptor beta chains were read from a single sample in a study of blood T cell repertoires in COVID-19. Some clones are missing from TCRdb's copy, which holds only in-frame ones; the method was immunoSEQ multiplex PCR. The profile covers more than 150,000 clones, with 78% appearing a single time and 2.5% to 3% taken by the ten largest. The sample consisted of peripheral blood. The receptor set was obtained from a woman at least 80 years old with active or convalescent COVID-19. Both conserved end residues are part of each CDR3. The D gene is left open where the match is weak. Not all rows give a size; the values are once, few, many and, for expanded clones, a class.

TGTGCCAGCAGTGAAGCGCTTCGGCGGCAGGGGACTGAAGCTTTCTTT,CASSEALRRQGTEAFF,TRBV6-1,TRBJ1-1,-,-
TGTGCCAGCTCACCCTCAGCGGGGGGGATAAACATTCAGTACTTC,CASSPSAGGINIQYF,TRBV18,TRBJ2-4,once,TRBD2
TGTGCCAGCAGTGGACCGGGGAGATCGTGGAACACTGAAGCTTTCTTT,CASSGPGRSWNTEAFF,TRBV6-1,TRBJ1-1,-,-
TGTGCCAGCTCACCAGGAACAGGGAATGGCTACACCTTC,CASSPGTGNGYTF,TRBV18,TRBJ1-2,-,-
TGCGCCACCTCTGGGGGGGGTTTAGGCCAGCCCCAGCATTTT,CATSGGGLGQPQHF,TRBV10-2,TRBJ1-5,-,-
TGCAGCGTAAGGACTAGCGGGGGCTCCTCTGGGGCCAACGTCCTGACTTTC,CSVRTSGGSSGANVLTF,TRBV29-1,TRBJ2-6,once,TRBD2
TGTGCCAGCAGCCACACGGCGACAGGGAACTATGGCTACACCTTC,CASSHTATGNYGYTF,TRBV7-2,TRBJ1-2,-,TRBD1
TGTGCCAGCAGCCAGGGGGATACGCAGTATTTT,CASSQGDTQYF,TRBV7-8,TRBJ2-3,once,-
TGTGCCAGTAGTATGGGTGCGGGGTCGACTTTCTTT,CASSMGAGSTFF,TRBV19,TRBJ1-1,-,-
TGTGCCAGCTCGGACAGCTTGGTTGGTATCCAGTACTTC,CASSDSLVGIQYF,TRBV2,TRBJ2-5,-,-
TGTGCCAGCAGTTCACAGGGGTCGGGTGGCTACACCTTC,CASSSQGSGGYTF,TRBV6-5,TRBJ1-2,-,TRBD1
TGTGCCAGCGTGGGCAGCTCTGGAAACACCATATATTTT,CASVGSSGNTIYF,TRBV2,TRBJ1-3,-,-
TGTGCCAGCAGTCGACCGCCAGGACAGGGAAACAATGAGCAGTTCTTC,CASSRPPGQGNNEQFF,TRBV6-6,TRBJ2-1,-,TRBD1
TGTGCCAGCAGCTTAGCGCGCGGCGGGGAACGCACAGATACGCAGTATTTT,CASSLARGGERTDTQYF,TRBV7-6,TRBJ2-3,-,-
TGTGCCAGTAGTGCCGCACAGGGGCTGGGGACCCAGTACTTC,CASSAAQGLGTQYF,TRBV19,TRBJ2-5,-,TRBD1
TGTGCCACCAGTAATGGAGGGCGAAACACCATATATTTT,CATSNGGRNTIYF,TRBV15,TRBJ1-3,-,-
TGTGCCAGTAACCCTATGAACACCGGGGAGCTGTTTTTT,CASNPMNTGELFF,TRBV19,TRBJ2-2,-,-
TGCGCCAGCAGTGAGTCGAAGTTAGGCGGGGCAGATTCTACGCAGTATTTT,CASSESKLGGADSTQYF,TRBV10-1,TRBJ2-3,-,-
TGTGCCATCAGTGATAGGACAGGGCTTTTTCTCGAGCAGTACTTC,CAISDRTGLFLEQYF,TRBV10-3,TRBJ2-7,few,TRBD1
TGCAGCGCGACCGGGACAGTGTTGGTCGAGCAGTACTTC,CSATGTVLVEQYF,TRBV29-1,TRBJ2-7,-,TRBD1
TGTGCCAGCAGTTCCACAGGGAGGGAGGCCAAAAACATTCAGTACTTC,CASSSTGREAKNIQYF,TRBV6-5,TRBJ2-4,-,-
TGTGCCAGCAGCCCCGTCGGGGGGACAGAGACCCAGTACTTC,CASSPVGGTETQYF,TRBV5-4,TRBJ2-5,-,TRBD2
TGTGCCAGCAGCAAAGGGGCAGGGTTTGCCTACGAGCAGTACTTC,CASSKGAGFAYEQYF,TRBV11-3,TRBJ2-7,-,-
TGTGCCAGCACAGGGGTCCACGAGCAGTACTTC,CASTGVHEQYF,TRBV6-5,TRBJ2-7,-,-
TGTGCCACCAGGGGACAGGGGGCACGTGGCAATCAGCCCCAGCATTTT,CATRGQGARGNQPQHF,TRBV15,TRBJ1-5,-,TRBD1
TGTGCCAGTACCGGGAGGGGACAGGGAAAGACCCCTTACTATGGCTACACCTTC,CASTGRGQGKTPYYGYTF,TRBV19,TRBJ1-2,-,TRBD1
TGTGCCAGCAGCTTTCTAGCGGGGGGGGGCACAGATACGCAGTATTTT,CASSFLAGGGTDTQYF,TRBV5-6,TRBJ2-3,-,TRBD2
TGTGCCAGCAGCCAACTTAGGACTAGCGGGGGGGCACGATTGAAAAATGAGCAGTTCTTC,CASSQLRTSGGARLKNEQFF,TRBV3-1/TRBV3-2,TRBJ2-1,-,TRBD2
TGTGCCAGCAGCTTCGGTACTGACAGGGTGAATGAAAAACTGTTTTTT,CASSFGTDRVNEKLFF,TRBV5-4,TRBJ1-4,-,TRBD1
TGCAGCGTTGGGGATTGGGGGCGAGAGGCAGATACGCAGTATTTT,CSVGDWGREADTQYF,TRBV29-1,TRBJ2-3,-,-
TGTGCCAGTAGTACCGGGACAACATTTTATGGCTACACCTTC,CASSTGTTFYGYTF,TRBV19,TRBJ1-2,-,-
TGTGCCAGCAGTACGAACCCCCGCAGGGCTGGCAATCAGCCCCAGCATTTT,CASSTNPRRAGNQPQHF,TRBV28,TRBJ1-5,-,-
TGTGCCAGTAAAGGGGTGGGTCTGGTGCCCCAGCATTTT,CASKGVGLVPQHF,TRBV6-5,TRBJ1-5,-,-
TGTGCCAGCAGAGGGCCGGGATTCCTCAATGAAAAACTGTTTTTT,CASRGPGFLNEKLFF,TRBV11-2,TRBJ1-4,-,-
TGTGCCACCAGTGATTTGGCAGGCCTCACAGATACGCAGTATTTT,CATSDLAGLTDTQYF,TRBV24-1,TRBJ2-3,-,-
TGTGCCAGCAGTCGTCTCAGGACACGGGAGGAAAAACTGTTTTTT,CASSRLRTREEKLFF,TRBV6-5,TRBJ1-4,-,-
TGTGCCAGCACCTACAGGGGGCCTCAAGAGACCCAGTACTTC,CASTYRGPQETQYF,TRBV2,TRBJ2-5,-,TRBD1